The T cell receptor beta chain under discussion was sequenced for a study of identical twins. General study points: Findings depended on cross-sectional statistics rather than tracking the same donors.

With regard to this clonotype: What it binds is not known.

Template switching added a universal primer site; cDNA carried unique molecular identifiers. TCRdb ran MiXCR on the 5' RACE reads and lists one entry per CDR3 protein. The data hold about 700,000 distinct CDR3 sequences, with approximately 6% observed a single time. Trimming shortened V by 6 bases and J by 6 bases, and 15 bases separated the two germline ends. Germline V gives CDR1 LNHDA, CDR2 SQIVND (reference sequence). The CDR3 runs 13 residues. This TCR was recovered from a man younger than 30 in good health. V gene TRBV19 combines with J gene TRBJ2-7, with a tentative D call TRBD1 (5 bases). Sample: naive T cells sorted from blood. In nucleotides, the CDR3 is TGTGCCAGTAGCAGGGCCCCGATAACCGAGCAGTACTTC. This gives the protein CASSRAPITEQYF.